The 4 T cell receptor beta chains presented below share a single source sample, sequenced in a study of T cell responses to AZD1222 COVID-19 vaccine. The repertoire was sequenced with immunoSEQ multiplex PCR; TCRdb's copy has only in-frame clones and lacks some. The sample includes about 150,000 clones, around 90% of them seen just once. Sequences were derived from peripheral blood, sampled 28 days after the second AZD1222 dose. The receptors originated from an adult who received the AZD1222 COVID-19 vaccine.

The rearrangement joins TRBV5-1 to TRBJ2-7; D unclear. V lost 2 bases and J 7 bases, leaving 13 bases between the germline ends. This CDR3 has 13 residues. Germline-derived CDR1 and CDR2 are SGHRS and YFSETQ. CDR3: CASSLQDLQEQYF. CDR3 DNA: TGCGCCAGCAGCTTACAAGATCTACAGGAGCAGTACTTC.

This chain uses TRBV5-1 with TRBJ2-6, with 12 nucleotides matching TRBD1. Germline CDR1 reads SGHRS; CDR2 reads YFSETQ. With V trimmed by 4 bases and J by 0 bases, 8 bases remained unmatched. CDR3 length: 19 amino acids. CDR3 coding DNA: TGCGCCAGCAGCCTTGGGACAGGGGGCTCCCTCTCTGGGGCCAACGTCCTGACTTTC. Its translation: CASSLGTGGSLSGANVLTF.

DNA of the CDR3: TGTGCCATCAGTGAGACAGGGGTAGACGAAAAACTGTTTTTT. It encodes CAISETGVDEKLFF. V is TRBV10-3 and J is TRBJ1-4; 7 positions agree with TRBD1. Germline trimming cut 2 bases from V and 8 bases from J; bases unmatched to any gene: 5. Germline V gene sequence: CDR1 ENHRY, CDR2 SYGVKD. The length of the CDR3 is 14 residues.

V and J are TRBV12-3 or TRBV12-4 and TRBJ1-1, with 9 bases matching TRBD1. The CDR3 consists of 12 residues. Trimming took 6 bases from V and 11 from J; bases not matched to a gene: 7. The CDR3 loop reads CASSLDRGMAFF. CDR3 coding DNA: TGTGCCAGCAGCCTAGACAGGGGGATGGCTTTCTTT.